This is a list of T cell receptor beta chains from one sample in a study of shared clonotypes between healthy human individuals. Sequencing was performed with immunoSEQ multiplex PCR; in TCRdb, only in-frame clones are kept and a portion is missing. The sample has about 990,000 clones; 75% to 80% are singletons. The source material was memory CD4+ T cells from PBMCs. These receptors originate from a man between 18 and 35 years old in good health. Some clones in this sample may be carry-over from other donors' samples. Both conserved end residues are trimmed from each CDR3. Rows may omit the clone size; those that give it use once, few, many or a size class.

j_call,clone_size,v_call,cdr3_aa
TRBJ2-2,NA,TRBV9,ASSVLSGSGELF
TRBJ2-5,NA,TRBV6-5,ATEDREETQY
TRBJ1-3,NA,TRBV6-6,ASSGLRGGSGNTIY
TRBJ2-7,NA,TRBV21-1,AIPSGHIEQY
TRBJ2-5,NA,TRBV29-1,SVAPGAAETQY
TRBJ1-3,many,TRBV5-1,ASSEGQNSGNTIY
TRBJ2-7,NA,TRBV6-1,ASVERGDPTYEQY
TRBJ2-7,NA,TRBV18,ASSPSPAGGTGSYEQY
TRBJ2-3,NA,TRBV5-1,ASSLAGGALGTDTQY
TRBJ2-1,NA,TRBV7-3,ASSPQRGREAEQF
TRBJ2-7,once,TRBV7-9,ASSLARGIYEQY
TRBJ2-3,few,TRBV4-3,ASSQGGGTGTGESTDTQY
TRBJ1-5,NA,TRBV30,AWSDWGRGQPQH
TRBJ1-1,once,TRBV30,AWGPGVRQNTEAF
TRBJ2-1,few,TRBV9,ASSAPLRGEQF
TRBJ2-7,NA,TRBV7-6,ASSLVGGYEQY
TRBJ2-1,NA,TRBV5-6,ASSPNFGGDEQF
TRBJ2-3,NA,TRBV28,ASSTLKWTSGKTDTQY
TRBJ2-7,NA,TRBV5-4,ASSFWGAGGAYEQY
TRBJ1-2,NA,TRBV5-1,ASSTDGANYGYT
TRBJ1-2,NA,TRBV19,ASSMSLGQNYGYT
TRBJ2-5,NA,TRBV6-6,ASSYSTGLGETQY
TRBJ2-1,NA,TRBV28,ASSPRGAGGYNEQF
TRBJ1-1,NA,TRBV18,ASSKAPELEAF
TRBJ2-7,few,TRBV14,ASSPLEAGTYEQY
TRBJ2-7,NA,TRBV7-8,ASSLRLAGPYEQY
TRBJ2-2,NA,TRBV27,ASHRLAGVNTGELF
NA,NA,TRBV10-1,ASSEFGRGNRILDEQY
TRBJ1-1,NA,TRBV6-6,ASSQPGREAF
TRBJ2-1,NA,TRBV5-1,ASSLGPGSSYNEQF
TRBJ1-5,NA,TRBV5-8,ASSFDSEGHQPQH
TRBJ1-4,NA,TRBV10-3,AISHSGTGARANEKLF
TRBJ1-1,few,TRBV6-1,ASSDDRWGTEAF
TRBJ2-1,NA,TRBV5-4,ASSKGQGFGNEQF
TRBJ2-7,NA,TRBV7-9,ASGTVYEQY
TRBJ2-3,NA,TRBV2,ASSQRTVTDTQY
TRBJ2-7,NA,TRBV28,ASSRQGYYEQY
TRBJ2-1,NA,TRBV6-1,ASSDCGVAGGCEQF
TRBJ2-1,NA,TRBV7-2,ASSLFSGRSYTYNEQF
TRBJ2-6,NA,TRBV4-2,ASSQEGAGANVLT
TRBJ2-3,NA,TRBV28,ASSLFLRETSTDTQY
TRBJ2-4,NA,TRBV25-1,ASSDGGRGKNIQY
TRBJ2-2,NA,TRBV19,ASRRARAGELF
TRBJ1-1,NA,TRBV30,AWSIDLNTEAF
TRBJ2-1,NA,TRBV5-8,ASSRRYEQF
TRBJ1-2,NA,TRBV19,ASTQLGRNYGYT
TRBJ1-2,NA,TRBV5-1,ASSQGYGYT
TRBJ2-1,NA,TRBV7-2,ASRLTGSSYNEQF
TRBJ1-5,few,TRBV7-8,ASGRQGNQPQH
TRBJ2-5,NA,TRBV11-2,ASSPNPDGAVTKTQY
TRBJ1-5,once,TRBV9,ASSVNNVGTQH